This T cell receptor beta chain was observed in a study of PD-L1 blockade in urothelial cancer. Turning to the study itself: At 6 weeks and at 3 weeks (second dose) after treatment start, blood was analyzed.

The number of samples from each patient was between 1 and 8, taken pretreatment and on-treatment. The data were produced by immunoSEQ multiplex PCR, yet TCRdb's version contains in-frame clones alone and is incomplete. The sample has about 52,000 clones; nearly 85% are singletons. From germline, CDR1 is LNHDA and CDR2 SQIVND (reference sequence). Trimming pared 7 bases from V and 3 bases from J, leaving 13 bases between. The CDR3 runs 13 residues. This specimen was PBMCs, taken around atezolizumab (anti-PD-L1) treatment. This TCR came from a man aged 35 to 55 with urothelial cancer. V is TRBV19 and J is TRBJ2-7, with D perhaps matching TRBD2 (5 bases). Written as DNA, the CDR3 is TGTGCCAGTAAACCAGGCGGAGGCTACGAGCAGTACTTC. As protein: CASKPGGGYEQYF.